This entry features one TCR beta chain sequence. This clonotype showed up just a few times. Its antigen is currently not known. No per-base quality is available; no much larger clone lies one base away. This record comes from a study of T cells in Graves' hyperthyroidism and ophthalmopathy (dated by TCRdb to 2018 to 2020). Broadly, across the study: Peripheral blood was collected at initial diagnosis, before any treatment. The approximately 97 discovery patients were randomly divided into training and test sets at a 7:3 ratio. Prospective prediction of ophthalmopathy was tested in an independent validation cohort consisting of about 20 hyperthyroidism patients and more than 15 patients who later progressed to ophthalmopathy. To identify TCR V-J signatures that set the groups apart, the researchers used a discovery cohort of 90 to 100 patients, made up of approximately 43 with Graves' ophthalmopathy and some 58 with stable Graves' hyperthyroidism. The study also compared thyroid tissue and blood T-cell repertoires from over 5 Graves' hyperthyroidism patients. After blood sampling, hyperthyroidism patients were treated with methimazole at a starting dose of 30 mg daily, and ophthalmopathy patients were treated with high-dose intravenous methylprednisolone. The paper reports TCR Vbeta CDR3 sequencing of about 140 peripheral blood samples: some 44 ophthalmopathy, around 80 hyperthyroidism and around 17 progressor patients.

Ophthalmopathy patients had moderately to severely active disease, with a Clinical Activity Score of 3 or more, a NOSPECS grade of 4 or more, and a disease duration of less than 3 months. The study excluded patients with uncontrolled infections, other autoimmune diseases, pregnancy or lactation. Diagnoses were established on the basis of clinical symptoms, serum thyroxine and TRAb, thyroid ultrasound, and orbital computed tomography. PBMCs were separated from roughly 9.6 ml of fresh peripheral blood using Ficoll-Paque density gradient centrifugation. Total RNA was extracted using Trizol reagent, and RNA quality was assessed on an Agilent 2100 Bioanalyzer. The germline V gene encodes CDR1 DFQATT and CDR2 SNEGSKA (reference sequence). From cysteine to phenylalanine, the CDR3 is 14 amino acids long. The read is trimmed to its CDR3 DNA, 42 bases read in frame from base 1. Deletion took 1 base off V and 2 bases off J, with a span of 10 bases between the germline ends.

Amplification of TCR beta CDR3 regions was carried out from RNA transcripts. A first-round RT-PCR of the TCR CDR3 used the HTBI primer set with the Qiagen OneStep RT-PCR kit. A second multiplex PCR round built the libraries, followed by size selection and purification. The libraries were sequenced on an Illumina HiSeq2000 using paired-end 100 bp reads. The study's processing was this. SOAPnuke was used to process the raw data, with reads discarded if the reads contained adapters or uncalled bases, had a mean Phred below 15, or lacked an exact constant-primer or identifier match. COPE v1.2.5 was used to merge high-quality paired reads, and clonotypes were defined as unique nucleotide sequences. MiTCR v1.1 was used to align clonotypes to the IMGT TRBV, TRBD and TRBJ reference segments. The analysis was restricted to V-J combinations with a frequency above 0.0001, which together covered 99% to 99.2% of the repertoires. A TCS score was defined as the ratio of F50 (clonal expansion) to E x V (chaos), with BLOSUM62-based TCRdist applied between CDR3 peptides within each V-J. Welch's t-statistics and random forest reduced roughly 530 V-J features to 10 to 15, which were used in a naive Bayes classifier (R e1071). TCRdb reran the public reads through fastp at Q25 and MiXCR, keeping productive beta chains. Every entry covers one CDR3 protein and lists the most common genes and DNA from its rows. TCRdb's processing, not the authors' own work, is the source of the V and J calls. This sample lists around 690,000 distinct CDR3 sequences; more than 20% were detected once. The top ten hold roughly 30% of the sample.

Overall study outcomes, separate from this receptor: In cross-validation, a model built on a 13 V-J signature told ophthalmopathy apart from stable hyperthyroidism with approximately 90% sensitivity and about 81% specificity, and in testing the same model reached 80%/75%. Sample size was not statistically predetermined, and blinding of investigators to group allocation was not performed. During validation, the model predicted progression to ophthalmopathy a median of about 6.3 months ahead of onset, with 70.59% sensitivity and roughly 72% specificity. Most expanded thyroid clonotypes (frequency above 0.001) were also detected in blood, suggesting blood repertoires may reflect thyroid immune responses.

This TCR derives from a young man with Graves' ophthalmopathy. Material: blood. This sequence uses TRBV20-1 and TRBJ2-3; the D gene is perhaps TRBD1 or TRBD2, as each covers 5 bases. The encoded CDR3 is CSARGDQATDTQYF. The sequence in DNA is TGCAGTGCTAGAGGGGACCAAGCCACAGATACGCAGTATTTT.